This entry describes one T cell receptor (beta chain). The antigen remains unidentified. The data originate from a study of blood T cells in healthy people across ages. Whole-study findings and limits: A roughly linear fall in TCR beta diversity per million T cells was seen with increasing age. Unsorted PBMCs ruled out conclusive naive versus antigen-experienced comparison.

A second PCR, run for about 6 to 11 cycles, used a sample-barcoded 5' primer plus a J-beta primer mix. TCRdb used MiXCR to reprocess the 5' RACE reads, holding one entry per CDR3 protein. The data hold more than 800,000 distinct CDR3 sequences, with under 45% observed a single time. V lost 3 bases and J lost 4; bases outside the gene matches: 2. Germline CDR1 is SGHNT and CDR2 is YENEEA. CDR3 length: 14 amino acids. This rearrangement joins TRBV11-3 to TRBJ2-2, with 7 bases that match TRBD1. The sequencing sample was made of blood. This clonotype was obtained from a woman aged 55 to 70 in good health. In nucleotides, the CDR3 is TGTGCCAGCAGCTTGGGACAGATCACCGGGGAGCTGTTTTTT. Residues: CASSLGQITGELFF.